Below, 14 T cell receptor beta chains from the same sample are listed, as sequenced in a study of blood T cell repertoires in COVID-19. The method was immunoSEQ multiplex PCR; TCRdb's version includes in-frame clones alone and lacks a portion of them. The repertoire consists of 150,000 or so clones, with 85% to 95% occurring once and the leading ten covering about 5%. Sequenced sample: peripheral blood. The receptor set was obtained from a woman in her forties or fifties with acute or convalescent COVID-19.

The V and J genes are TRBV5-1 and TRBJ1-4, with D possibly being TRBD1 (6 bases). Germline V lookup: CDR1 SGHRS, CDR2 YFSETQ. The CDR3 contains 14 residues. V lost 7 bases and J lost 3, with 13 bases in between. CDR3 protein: CASHKGGSNEKLFF. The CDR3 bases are TGCGCCAGCCATAAGGGGGGGTCTAATGAAAAACTGTTTTTT.

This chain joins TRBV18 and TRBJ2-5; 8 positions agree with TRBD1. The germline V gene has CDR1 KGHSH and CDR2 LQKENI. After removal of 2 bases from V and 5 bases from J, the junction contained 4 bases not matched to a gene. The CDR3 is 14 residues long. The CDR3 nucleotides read TGTGCCAGCTCACCAACAACAGGGGGGGAGACCCAGTACTTC. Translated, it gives CASSPTTGGETQYF.

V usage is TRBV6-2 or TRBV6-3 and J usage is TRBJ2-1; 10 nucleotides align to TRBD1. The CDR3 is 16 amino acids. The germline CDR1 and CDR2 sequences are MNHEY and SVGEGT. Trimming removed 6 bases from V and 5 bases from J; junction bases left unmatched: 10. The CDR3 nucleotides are TGTGCCAGCAGGCCTCAATGGGACAGGGGAGACAATGAGCAGTTCTTC. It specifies CASRPQWDRGDNEQFF.

The DNA of the CDR3 is TGTGCCAGCAGCACCCCGGAGAGGGCCACCCCCTACGAGCAGTACTTC. Translated, it gives CASSTPERATPYEQYF. The chain recombines TRBV7-3 with TRBJ2-7; tentatively, D is TRBD2 (5 bases). The CDR3 is made up of 16 amino acids. Germline lookup yields CDR1 SGHTA and CDR2 FQGTGA. V dropped 5 bases and J dropped 2 bases, with 19 bases sitting between them.

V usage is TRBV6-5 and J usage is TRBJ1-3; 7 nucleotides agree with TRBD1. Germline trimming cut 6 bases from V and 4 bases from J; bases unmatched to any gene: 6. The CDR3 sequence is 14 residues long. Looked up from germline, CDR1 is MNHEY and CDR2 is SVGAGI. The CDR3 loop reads CASRSRGRGNTIYF. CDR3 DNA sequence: TGTGCCAGCAGGTCCAGGGGGAGGGGAAACACCATATATTTT.

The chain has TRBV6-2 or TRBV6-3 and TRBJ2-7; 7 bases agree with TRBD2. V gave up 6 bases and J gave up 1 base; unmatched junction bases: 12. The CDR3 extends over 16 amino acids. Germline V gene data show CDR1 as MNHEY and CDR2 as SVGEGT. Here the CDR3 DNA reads TGTGCCAGCAGCCTGCTGAGGCTAGCGGAGTCCTACGAGCAGTACTTC. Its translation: CASSLLRLAESYEQYF.

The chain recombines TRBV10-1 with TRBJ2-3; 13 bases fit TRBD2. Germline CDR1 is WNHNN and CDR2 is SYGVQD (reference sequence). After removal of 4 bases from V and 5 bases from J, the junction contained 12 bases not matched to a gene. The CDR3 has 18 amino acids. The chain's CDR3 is CASSGGLAGLPLQDTQYF. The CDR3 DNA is TGCGCCAGCAGTGGGGGACTAGCGGGATTACCCCTCCAAGATACGCAGTATTTT.

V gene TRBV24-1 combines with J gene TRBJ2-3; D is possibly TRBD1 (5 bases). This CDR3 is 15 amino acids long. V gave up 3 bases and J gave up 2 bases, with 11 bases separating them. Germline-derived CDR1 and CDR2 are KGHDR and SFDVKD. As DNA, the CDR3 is TGTGCCACCAGTGATAGGGGAAGGGACACAGATACGCAGTATTTT. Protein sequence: CATSDRGRDTDTQYF.

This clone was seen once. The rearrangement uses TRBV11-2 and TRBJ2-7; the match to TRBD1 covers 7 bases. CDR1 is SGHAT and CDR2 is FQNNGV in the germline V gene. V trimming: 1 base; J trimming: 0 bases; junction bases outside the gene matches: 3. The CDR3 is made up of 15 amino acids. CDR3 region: CASSLVQGVSYEQYF. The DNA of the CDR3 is TGTGCCAGCAGCTTAGTGCAGGGGGTCTCCTACGAGCAGTACTTC.

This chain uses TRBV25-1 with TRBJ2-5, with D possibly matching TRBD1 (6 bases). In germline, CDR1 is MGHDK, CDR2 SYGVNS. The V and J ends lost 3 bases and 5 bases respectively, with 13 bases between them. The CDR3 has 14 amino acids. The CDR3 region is CASSDRGFWETQYF. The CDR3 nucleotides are TGTGCCAGCAGTGACAGGGGCTTTTGGGAGACCCAGTACTTC.

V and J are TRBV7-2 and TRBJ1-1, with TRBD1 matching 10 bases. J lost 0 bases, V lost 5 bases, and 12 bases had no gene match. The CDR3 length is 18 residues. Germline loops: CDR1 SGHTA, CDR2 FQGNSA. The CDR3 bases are TGTGCCAGCAGCCCGACGGACAGGGGGGGGTTTATGAACACTGAAGCTTTCTTT. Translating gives CASSPTDRGGFMNTEAFF.

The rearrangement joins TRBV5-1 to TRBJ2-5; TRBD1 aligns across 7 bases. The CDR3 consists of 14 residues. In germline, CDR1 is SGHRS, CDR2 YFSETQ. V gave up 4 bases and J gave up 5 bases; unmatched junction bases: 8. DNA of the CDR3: TGCGCCAGCAGCCCGGGACAGTCCTCGGAGACCCAGTACTTC. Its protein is CASSPGQSSETQYF.

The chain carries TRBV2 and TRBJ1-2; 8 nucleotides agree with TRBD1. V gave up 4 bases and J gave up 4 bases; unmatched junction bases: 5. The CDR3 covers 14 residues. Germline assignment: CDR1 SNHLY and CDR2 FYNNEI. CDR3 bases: TGTGCCAGCAGTGGAGACAGGGGAGGCTATGGCTACACCTTC. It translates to CASSGDRGGYGYTF.

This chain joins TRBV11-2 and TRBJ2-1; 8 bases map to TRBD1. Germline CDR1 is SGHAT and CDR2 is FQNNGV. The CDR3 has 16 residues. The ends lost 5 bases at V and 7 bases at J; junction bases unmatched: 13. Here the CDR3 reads CASSAYRQGARNEQFF. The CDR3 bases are TGTGCCAGCAGCGCTTATAGGCAGGGGGCAAGGAATGAGCAGTTCTTC.